This TCR beta chain was sequenced during a study of blood T cell repertoires in COVID-19. At the level of the study: Material from acute and convalescent COVID-19 was sourced from the United States, Italy and Spain. T cells, B-cell-depleted T cells, or PBMCs supplied cDNA or gDNA.

Under the authors' procedure: Reference gene primer amplification gave estimated nucleated cell counts. Profiled with immunoSEQ multiplex PCR; TCRdb holds only in-frame clones, not every one. That table is the source of V, J and clone size, and D and trimming were worked out from the DNA. The table has approximately 230,000 clones, 80% to 90% seen once. The CDR3 runs 15 residues. Germline CDR1 MDHEN, CDR2 SYDVKM. The V gene lost 5 bases and the J gene lost 4 bases, with 17 bases spanning the gap. Sequences were obtained from peripheral blood. The TCR sequence derives from a man older than 75 with acute or convalescent COVID-19. The rearrangement joins TRBV28 to TRBJ2-5, with unresolved D. The CDR3 DNA reads TGTGCCAGCAGTCCACCTCAAGTCGGTCGAGAGACCCAGTACTTC. Translating gives CASSPPQVGRETQYF.